This T cell receptor beta chain was recorded in a study of blood T cell repertoires in COVID-19. The overall study: COVID-19 samples, acute and convalescent, were from the United States, Italy and Spain. Sources were T cells, B-cell-depleted T cells, or PBMCs; the material itself was cDNA or gDNA.

CDR3 size: 15 residues. The V gene end was trimmed by 3 bases and the J gene end by 2 bases; junction bases not matched to a gene: 5. CDR1 is MNHNS and CDR2 is SASEGT in the germline V gene. Source study methods: Estimation of nucleated cell counts relied on the amplification of reference gene primers. Assay used: immunoSEQ multiplex PCR; TCRdb lists only in-frame clones, some missing. D and trimming were read from the DNA, whereas the V and J calls and clone size are those reported in that table. Of 70,000 to 85,000 clones in the sample, more than 80% were seen once. The sequence came from a woman of 80 years or more with acute or convalescent COVID-19. This sequence joins TRBV6-1 and TRBJ2-7, with 9 bases matching TRBD2. Specimen: peripheral blood. This CDR3 reads CASSEVAGAAYEQYF. The CDR3 DNA sequence: TGTGCCAGCAGTGAGGTAGCGGGGGCCGCCTACGAGCAGTACTTC.